This T cell receptor (beta chain) appears in the sequencing data of a study of T cells after somatic rescue of genetic block. Repertoires were generated with immunoSEQ multiplex PCR, while TCRdb's copy carries only in-frame clones and drops some. The table lists about 68,000 clones, about 90% of them singletons. The CDR3 is 15 amino acids. Germline CDR1 is SGHRS and CDR2 is YFSETQ. V was shortened by 0 bases and J by 0 bases, with 9 bases between the two germline ends. V gene TRBV5-1 combines with J gene TRBJ1-2; D gene uncertain. The sequencing sample was made of peripheral blood mononuclear cells (PBMCs). This clonotype was sampled from a man in his forties. CDR3 sequence: CASSLELRANYGYTF. The CDR3 coding sequence is TGCGCCAGCAGCTTGGAACTACGAGCTAACTATGGCTACACCTTC.